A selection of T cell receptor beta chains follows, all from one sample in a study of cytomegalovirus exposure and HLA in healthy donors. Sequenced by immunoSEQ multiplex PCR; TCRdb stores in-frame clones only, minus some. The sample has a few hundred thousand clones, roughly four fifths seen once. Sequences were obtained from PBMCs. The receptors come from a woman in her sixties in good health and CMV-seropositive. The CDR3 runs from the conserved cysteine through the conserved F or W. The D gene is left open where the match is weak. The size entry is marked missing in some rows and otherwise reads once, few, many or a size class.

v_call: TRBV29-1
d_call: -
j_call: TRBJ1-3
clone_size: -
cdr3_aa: CSVQGRSTGNTIYF
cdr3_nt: TGCAGCGTACAGGGTAGGAGTACTGGAAACACCATATATTTT

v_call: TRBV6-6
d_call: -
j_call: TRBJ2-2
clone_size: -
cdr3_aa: CASSYTRGIRRGELFF
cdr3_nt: TGTGCCAGCAGTTACACCCGGGGGATAAGGAGGGGGGAGCTGTTTTTT

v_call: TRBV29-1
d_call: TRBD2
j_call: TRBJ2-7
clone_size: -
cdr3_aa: CSVVRGGSYEQYF
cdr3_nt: TGCAGCGTTGTTCGGGGGGGCTCCTACGAGCAGTACTTC

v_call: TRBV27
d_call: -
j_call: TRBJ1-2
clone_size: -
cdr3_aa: CASSLTSRTARLYGYTF
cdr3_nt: TGTGCCAGCAGCCTAACGTCCCGGACAGCACGACTCTATGGCTACACCTTC

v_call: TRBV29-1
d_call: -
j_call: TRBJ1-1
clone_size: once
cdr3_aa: CSVEVRVWENTEAFF
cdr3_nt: TGCAGCGTTGAAGTCAGGGTCTGGGAGAACACTGAAGCTTTCTTT

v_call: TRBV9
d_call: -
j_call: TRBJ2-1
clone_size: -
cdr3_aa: CASSPSVDEQFF
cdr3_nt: TGTGCCAGCAGCCCTAGCGTTGATGAGCAGTTCTTC

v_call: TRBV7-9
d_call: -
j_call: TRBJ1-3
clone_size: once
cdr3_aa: CASSLASDTISGNTIYF
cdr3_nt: TGTGCCAGCAGCTTAGCGTCGGACACTATATCTGGAAACACCATATATTTT

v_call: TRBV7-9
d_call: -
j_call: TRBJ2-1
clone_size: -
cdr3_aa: CASRSAQASSGNEQFF
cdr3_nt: TGTGCCAGCAGATCAGCCCAAGCTAGCTCGGGCAATGAGCAGTTCTTC

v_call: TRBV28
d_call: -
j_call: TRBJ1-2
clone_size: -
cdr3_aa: CASSPRGRIISYGYTF
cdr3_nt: TGTGCCAGCAGTCCCCGAGGGCGGATAATAAGCTATGGCTACACCTTC

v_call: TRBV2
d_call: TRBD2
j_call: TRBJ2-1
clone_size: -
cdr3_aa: CASSDLLAGGSYNEQFF
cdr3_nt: TGTGCCAGCAGTGACCTTTTAGCGGGAGGCTCCTACAATGAGCAGTTCTTC

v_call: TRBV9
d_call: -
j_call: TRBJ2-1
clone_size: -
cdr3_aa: CASSPRSSSNEQFF
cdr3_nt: TGTGCCAGCAGCCCCCGGTCTAGTAGCAATGAGCAGTTCTTC

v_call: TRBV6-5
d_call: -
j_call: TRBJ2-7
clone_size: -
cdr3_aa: CASRKGQGRNEQYF
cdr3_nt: TGTGCCAGCAGGAAGGGGCAGGGTAGGAACGAGCAGTACTTC

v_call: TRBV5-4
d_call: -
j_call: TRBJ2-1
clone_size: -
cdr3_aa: CASSSEGRTGNNEQFF
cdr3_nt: TGTGCCAGCAGCTCGGAGGGTCGGACGGGAAACAATGAGCAGTTCTTC

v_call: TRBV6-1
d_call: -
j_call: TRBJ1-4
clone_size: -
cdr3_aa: CASSERASLEKLFF
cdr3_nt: TGTGCCAGCAGTGAGAGGGCATCTCTAGAAAAACTGTTTTTT

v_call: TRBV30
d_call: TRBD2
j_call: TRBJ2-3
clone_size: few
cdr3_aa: CAWSIAGADTQYF
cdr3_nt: TGTGCCTGGAGTATAGCGGGAGCAGATACGCAGTATTTT

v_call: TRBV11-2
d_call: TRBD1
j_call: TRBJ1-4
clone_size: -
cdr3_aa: CASSHPFAGTGKGKLFF
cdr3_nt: TGTGCCAGCAGCCACCCGTTTGCTGGGACAGGGAAGGGAAAACTGTTTTTT

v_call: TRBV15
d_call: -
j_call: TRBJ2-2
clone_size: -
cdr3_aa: CATTTLGGGELFF
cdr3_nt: TGTGCCACCACGACCCTGGGGGGCGGGGAGCTGTTTTTT

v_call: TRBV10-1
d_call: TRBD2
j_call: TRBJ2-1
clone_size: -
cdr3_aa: CASSESASGSGTNEQFF
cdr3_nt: TGCGCCAGCAGTGAGTCTGCTAGCGGGAGTGGAACCAATGAGCAGTTCTTC

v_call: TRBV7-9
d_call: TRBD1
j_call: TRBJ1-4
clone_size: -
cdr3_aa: CASRSTGGKDEKLFF
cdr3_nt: TGTGCCAGCAGGTCGACAGGGGGAAAGGATGAAAAACTGTTTTTT

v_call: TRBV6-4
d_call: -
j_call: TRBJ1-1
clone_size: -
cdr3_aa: CASRIDCTEAFF
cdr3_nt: TGTGCCAGCAGGATAGATTGTACTGAAGCTTTCTTT

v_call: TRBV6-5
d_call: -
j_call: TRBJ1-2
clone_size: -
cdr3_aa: CASSPSLQLLYGYTF
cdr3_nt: TGTGCCAGCAGCCCCTCCTTACAGTTACTCTATGGCTACACCTTC

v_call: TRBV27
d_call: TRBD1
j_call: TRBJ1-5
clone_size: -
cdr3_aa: CASGQQGSNQPQHF
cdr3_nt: TGTGCCAGCGGCCAACAGGGGTCCAATCAGCCCCAGCATTTT

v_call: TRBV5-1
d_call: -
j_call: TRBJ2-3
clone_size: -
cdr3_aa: CASSSTGDTQYF
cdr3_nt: TGCGCCAGCAGCTCCACAGGGGATACGCAGTATTTT

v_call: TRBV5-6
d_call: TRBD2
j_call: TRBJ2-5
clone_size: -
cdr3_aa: CASSWGGSIDGETQYF
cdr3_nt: TGTGCCAGCAGCTGGGGGGGGTCGATTGATGGAGAGACCCAGTACTTC

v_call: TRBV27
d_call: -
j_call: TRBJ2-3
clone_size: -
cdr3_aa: CASSTPFGDTQYF
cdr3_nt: TGTGCCAGCAGTACCCCCTTCGGAGATACGCAGTATTTT

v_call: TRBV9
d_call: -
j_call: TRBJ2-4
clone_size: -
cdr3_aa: CASSAGYENIQYF
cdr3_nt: TGTGCCAGCAGCGCAGGGTACGAAAACATTCAGTACTTC

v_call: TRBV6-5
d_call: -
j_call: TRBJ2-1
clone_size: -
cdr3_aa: CASTVGGSSGNEQFF
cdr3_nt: TGTGCCAGCACCGTAGGGGGGTCTAGCGGAAATGAGCAGTTCTTC

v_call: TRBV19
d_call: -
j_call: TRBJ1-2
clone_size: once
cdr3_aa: CASSQNYGYTF
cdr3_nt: TGTGCCAGTAGCCAAAACTATGGCTACACCTTC

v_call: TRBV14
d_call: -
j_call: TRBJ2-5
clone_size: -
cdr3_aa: CASSQGVHRRGETQYF
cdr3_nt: TGTGCCAGCAGCCAAGGGGTCCACCGAAGGGGGGAGACCCAGTACTTC

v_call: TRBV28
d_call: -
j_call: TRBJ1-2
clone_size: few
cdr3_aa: CASRGDTLNYGYTF
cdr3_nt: TGTGCCAGCAGGGGAGACACACTCAACTATGGCTACACCTTC

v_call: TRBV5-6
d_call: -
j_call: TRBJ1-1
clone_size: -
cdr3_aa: CASSLRVGPEAFF
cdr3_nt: TGTGCCAGCAGTCTCAGGGTAGGTCCTGAAGCTTTCTTT

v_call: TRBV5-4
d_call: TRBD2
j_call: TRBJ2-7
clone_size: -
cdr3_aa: CASSLVAGAGEQYF
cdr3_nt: TGTGCCAGCAGCTTGGTGGCGGGAGCGGGCGAGCAGTACTTC

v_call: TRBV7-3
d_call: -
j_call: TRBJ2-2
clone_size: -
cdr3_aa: CATTAGVGTGELFF
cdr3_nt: TGTGCCACCACCGCCGGGGTGGGCACCGGGGAGCTGTTTTTT

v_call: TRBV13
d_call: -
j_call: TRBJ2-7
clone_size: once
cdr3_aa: CASSFLDNSYEQYF
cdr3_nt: TGTGCCAGCAGCTTCTTGGACAACTCCTACGAGCAGTACTTC

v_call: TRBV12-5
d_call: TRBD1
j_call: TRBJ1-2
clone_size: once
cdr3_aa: CASARDSNYGYTF
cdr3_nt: TGTGCTAGTGCGAGGGACAGCAACTATGGCTACACCTTC

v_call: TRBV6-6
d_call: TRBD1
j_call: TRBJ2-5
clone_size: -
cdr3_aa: CASSTRGQGAEETQYF
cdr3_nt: TGTGCCAGCAGCACCCGCGGACAGGGGGCGGAAGAGACCCAGTACTTC

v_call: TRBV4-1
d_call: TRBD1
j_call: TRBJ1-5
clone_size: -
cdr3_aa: CASSQGGGLQPQHF
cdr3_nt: TGCGCCAGCAGCCAAGGAGGGGGCCTCCAGCCCCAGCATTTT

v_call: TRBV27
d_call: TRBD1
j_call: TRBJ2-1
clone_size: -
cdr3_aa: CASTRQGTSNEQFF
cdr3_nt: TGTGCCAGCACCAGACAGGGGACGTCCAATGAGCAGTTCTTC

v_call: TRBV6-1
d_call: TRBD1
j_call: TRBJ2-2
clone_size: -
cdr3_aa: CASSEAAGQGHGGELFF
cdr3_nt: TGTGCCAGCAGTGAAGCGGCGGGACAGGGGCATGGCGGGGAGCTGTTTTTT

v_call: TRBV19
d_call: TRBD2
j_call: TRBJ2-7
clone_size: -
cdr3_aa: CASSITSGRPYEQYF
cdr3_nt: TGTGCCAGTAGTATTACTAGCGGGAGGCCCTACGAGCAGTACTTC